This TCR beta chain was sequenced in a study of blood T cell repertoires in COVID-19. As for the study in general: The cDNA or gDNA used as material had been derived from T cells, B-cell-depleted T cells, or PBMCs.

Profiling relied on immunoSEQ multiplex PCR, and the TCRdb table lists in-frame clones only, not all of them. The sample lists around 90,000 clones, 70% to 90% occurring once. Trimming pared 6 bases from V and 5 bases from J, leaving 14 bases between. The length of the CDR3 is 13 residues. Germline V lookup: CDR1 ENHRY, CDR2 SYGVKD. What was sequenced was peripheral blood. The receptor's source is a man aged 50 to 59 with COVID-19, enrolled during active disease. The chain is built from TRBV10-3 and TRBJ2-7, with D possibly being TRBD1 (5 bases). The CDR3 spells CAIRRQGVNEQYF. DNA for the CDR3: TGTGCCATCAGGAGGCAGGGTGTGAACGAGCAGTACTTC.